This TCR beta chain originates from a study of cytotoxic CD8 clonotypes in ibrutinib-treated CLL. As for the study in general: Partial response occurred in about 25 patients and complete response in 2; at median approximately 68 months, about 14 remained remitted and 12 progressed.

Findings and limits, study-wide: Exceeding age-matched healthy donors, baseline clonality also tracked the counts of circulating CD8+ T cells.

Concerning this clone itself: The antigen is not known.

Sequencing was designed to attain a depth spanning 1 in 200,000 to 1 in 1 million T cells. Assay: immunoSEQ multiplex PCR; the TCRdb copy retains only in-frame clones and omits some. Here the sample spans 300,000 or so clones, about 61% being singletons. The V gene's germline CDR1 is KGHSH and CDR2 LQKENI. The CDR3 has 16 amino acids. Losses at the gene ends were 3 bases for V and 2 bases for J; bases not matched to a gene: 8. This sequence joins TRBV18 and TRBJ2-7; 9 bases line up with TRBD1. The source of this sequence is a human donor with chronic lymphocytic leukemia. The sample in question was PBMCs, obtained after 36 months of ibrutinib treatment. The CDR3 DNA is TGTGCCAGCTCACCTAATTCCGGACAGGGGACCTACGAGCAGTACTTC. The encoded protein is CASSPNSGQGTYEQYF.